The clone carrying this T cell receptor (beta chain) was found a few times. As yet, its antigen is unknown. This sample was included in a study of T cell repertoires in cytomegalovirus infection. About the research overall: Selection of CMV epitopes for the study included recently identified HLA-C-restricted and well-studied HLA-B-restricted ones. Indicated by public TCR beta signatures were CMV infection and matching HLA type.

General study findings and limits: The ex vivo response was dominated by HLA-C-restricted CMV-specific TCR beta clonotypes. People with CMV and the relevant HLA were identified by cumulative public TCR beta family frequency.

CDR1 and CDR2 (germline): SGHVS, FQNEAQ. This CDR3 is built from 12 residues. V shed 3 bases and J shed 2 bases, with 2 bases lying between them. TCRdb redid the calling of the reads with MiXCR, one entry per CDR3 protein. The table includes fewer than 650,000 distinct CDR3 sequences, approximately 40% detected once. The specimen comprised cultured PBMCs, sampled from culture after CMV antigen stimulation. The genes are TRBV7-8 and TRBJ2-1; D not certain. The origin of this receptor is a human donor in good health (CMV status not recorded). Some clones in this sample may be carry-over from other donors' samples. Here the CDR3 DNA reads TGTGCCAGCAGCTTTACCTACAATGAGCAGTTCTTC. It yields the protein CASSFTYNEQFF.